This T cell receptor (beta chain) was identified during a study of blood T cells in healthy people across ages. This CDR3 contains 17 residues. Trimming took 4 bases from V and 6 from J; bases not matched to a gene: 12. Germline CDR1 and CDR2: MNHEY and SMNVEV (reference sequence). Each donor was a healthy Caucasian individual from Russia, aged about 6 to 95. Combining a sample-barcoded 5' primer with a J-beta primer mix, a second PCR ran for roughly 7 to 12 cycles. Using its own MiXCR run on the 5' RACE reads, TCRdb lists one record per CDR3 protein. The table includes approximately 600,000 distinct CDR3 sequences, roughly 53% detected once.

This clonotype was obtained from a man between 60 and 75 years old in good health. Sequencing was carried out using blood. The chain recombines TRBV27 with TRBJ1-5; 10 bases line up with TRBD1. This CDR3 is CASSSTLGQGGGQPQHF. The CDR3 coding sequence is TGTGCCAGCAGTTCAACTTTAGGACAGGGGGGGGGTCAGCCCCAGCATTTT.